The clone carrying this TCR beta chain showed up just once. This sample stems from a study of blood T cell repertoires in COVID-19. Germline values: CDR1 SNHLY, CDR2 FYNNEI. The CDR3 consists of 16 residues. V lost 5 bases and J 1 base, leaving 15 bases between the germline ends. Method: immunoSEQ multiplex PCR; TCRdb's copy keeps in-frame clones and lacks some. The sample has more than 50,000 clones; roughly 80% are singletons. The sample was peripheral blood. The chain employs TRBV2 and TRBJ1-3; no reliable D call. This TCR was sampled from a woman aged 60-75 years with acute or convalescent COVID-19. Here the CDR3 DNA reads TGTGCCAGCAGTTCAAACCCGGGAGTATCTGGAAACACCATATATTTT. This codes for CASSSNPGVSGNTIYF.